The 18 T cell receptor beta chains reported below all come from one sample, sequenced in a study of cytomegalovirus exposure and HLA in healthy donors. It was with 60 Vbeta and 13 Jbeta primers that the PCR ran. Produced via immunoSEQ multiplex PCR; TCRdb's table is partial and in-frame only. Of 150,000 to 160,000 clones listed, less than 80% are singletons. Sequencing was done on a sample of PBMCs. All receptors come from a man aged 25-45 years in good health and CMV-seronegative.

This chain joins TRBV6-1 and TRBJ2-3; TRBD2 agrees at 12 bases. The V and J ends lost 5 bases and 4 bases, in that order; junction bases with no gene match: 4. This CDR3 spans 15 amino acids. Per germline, CDR1 MNHNS and CDR2 SASEGT. CDR3 nucleotides: TGTGCCAGCAGTCAGACTAGCGGGGGCTCAGATACGCAGTATTTT. The encoded protein is CASSQTSGGSDTQYF.

The chain is built from TRBV5-1 and TRBJ1-3; 10 nucleotides agree with TRBD1. The CDR3 extends over 16 amino acids. With 2 bases clipped from V and 0 bases from J, the junction kept 2 bases outside the gene matches. Germline CDR1 reads SGHRS; CDR2 reads YFSETQ. The CDR3 sequence: CASSFGDRGSGNTIYF. The DNA of the CDR3 is TGCGCCAGCAGCTTCGGGGACAGGGGCTCTGGAAACACCATATATTTT.

V gene TRBV5-6 combines with J gene TRBJ1-6, with a possible D match to TRBD1 (5 bases). The CDR3 is 17 amino acids. Germline loops: CDR1 SGHDT, CDR2 YYEEEE. V shed 4 bases and J shed 5 bases, with 19 bases lying between them. The CDR3 here is CASSPLGTRVNNSPLHF. CDR3 DNA: TGTGCCAGCAGCCCCCTCGGTACCAGGGTAAATAATTCACCCCTCCACTTT.

The chain combines TRBV13 with TRBJ1-2, with TRBD1 matching 7 bases. Trimming at V came to 5 bases and at J to 6 bases, leaving 3 bases not matched to a gene. Germline CDR1 PRHDT, CDR2 FYEKMQ (reference sequence). CDR3 length: 12 amino acids. The CDR3 region is CASSTQGDGYTF. CDR3 sequence (DNA): TGTGCCAGCAGCACGCAGGGGGATGGCTACACCTTC. The whole variable domain, filled in from reference TRBV13 and TRBJ1-2, reads AAGVIQSPRHLIKEKRETATLKCYPIPRHDTVYWYQQGPGQDPQFLISFYEKMQSDKGSIPDRFSAQQFSDYHSELNMSSLELGDSALYFCASSTQGDGYTFGSGTRLTVV.

The J gene is TRBJ1-5, the V gene TRBV5-6; D may be TRBD1 (5 bases). The CDR3 is 15 amino acids. Per the germline V gene, CDR1 is SGHDT and CDR2 is YYEEEE. V was pared by 0 bases and J by 2 bases, with 9 bases between. CDR3 protein: CASSLGGEGNQPQHF. As DNA, the CDR3 is TGTGCCAGCAGCTTGGGGGGGGAGGGCAATCAGCCCCAGCATTTT.

The J gene is TRBJ2-1, the V gene TRBV5-1, with 8 bases aligning to TRBD1. Per germline, CDR1 SGHRS and CDR2 YFSETQ. The ends lost 2 bases at V and 4 bases at J; junction bases unmatched: 5. The CDR3 is 15 amino acids. The CDR3 loop is CASSFSTGAYNEQFF. CDR3 DNA: TGCGCCAGCAGCTTTTCGACAGGGGCTTACAATGAGCAGTTCTTC.

V is TRBV27 and J is TRBJ2-7; 11 nucleotides match TRBD2. The CDR3 loop spans 15 amino acids. The trim removed 8 bases at V and 5 bases at J, leaving 11 bases unmatched. CDR1 MNHEY and CDR2 SMNVEV come from the germline V gene (reference sequence). The CDR3 DNA is TGTGCCAGCTCCCAGACTAGCGGGGCTGCCCACGAGCAGTACTTC. Protein: CASSQTSGAAHEQYF.

This clone was detected only once. The chain uses TRBV13 and TRBJ1-1; 9 bases fit TRBD1. J lost 10 bases, V lost 5 bases, and 8 bases had no gene match. Germline lookup yields CDR1 PRHDT and CDR2 FYEKMQ (reference sequence). The CDR3 has 13 amino acids. The CDR3 DNA is TGTGCCAGCAGCCCCGGGACAGGGAGGGGAGCTTTCTTT. It is translated as CASSPGTGRGAFF. The whole variable domain, filled in from reference TRBV13 and TRBJ1-1, reads AAGVIQSPRHLIKEKRETATLKCYPIPRHDTVYWYQQGPGQDPQFLISFYEKMQSDKGSIPDRFSAQQFSDYHSELNMSSLELGDSALYFCASSPGTGRGAFFGQGTRLTVV.

Comment on this clone: The sample contains more than one DNA sequence encoding this CDR3. This chain joins TRBV29-1 and TRBJ2-7; a weak D match, TRBD1 (6 bases). Germline V lookup: CDR1 SQVTM, CDR2 ANQGSEA. This CDR3 region has 14 residues. Trimming shortened V by 3 bases and J by 4 bases, and 16 bases separated the two germline ends. The CDR3 region has the DNA TGCAGCGTTGAGCTGCAGGGGAAAGGATACGAGCAGTACTTC. Protein: CSVELQGKGYEQYF.

The chain employs TRBV11-2 and TRBJ2-1; 7 nucleotides match TRBD1. CDR1 and CDR2 (germline): SGHAT, FQNNGV. After removal of 0 bases from V and 4 bases from J, the junction contained 3 bases not matched to a gene. The CDR3 length is 15 residues. CDR3 protein: CASSLEQGIYNEQFF. The CDR3 nucleotides are TGTGCCAGCAGCTTAGAACAGGGGATTTACAATGAGCAGTTCTTC.

This clone was observed a handful of times. The V gene is TRBV5-4, the J gene TRBJ2-7, with 8 bases lining up with TRBD2. J gave up 7 bases and V 0 bases, and 12 bases lay outside the gene matches. The CDR3 has 16 residues. In germline, CDR1 is SGHNT, CDR2 YYREEE (reference sequence). The CDR3: CASSLGFLGTSGEQYF. CDR3 nucleotide sequence: TGTGCCAGCAGCTTGGGGTTTCTGGGGACTAGTGGGGAGCAGTACTTC.

The V call is TRBV5-1, the J call TRBJ2-5, with D possibly being TRBD1 (5 bases). V lost 2 bases to trimming and J lost 1 base, with 12 bases between them. Germline V CDR1 and CDR2: SGHRS, YFSETQ. The CDR3 sequence is 15 residues long. As DNA, the CDR3 is TGCGCCAGCAGCTTAATCAGGGAACCCCAAGAGACCCAGTACTTC. This translates into CASSLIREPQETQYF. Supplemented by reference TRBV5-1 and TRBJ2-5, the full variable domain reads KAGVTQTPRYLIKTRGQQVTLSCSPISGHRSVSWYQQTPGQGLQFLFEYFSETQRNKGNFPGRFSGRQFSNSRSEMNVSTLELGDSALYLCASSLIREPQETQYFGPGTRLLVL.

The chain links TRBV5-4 to TRBJ2-2, with TRBD1 matching over 8 bases. Germline CDR1 and CDR2: SGHNT and YYREEE (reference sequence). The CDR3 length is 13 residues. The ends lost 1 base at V and 8 bases at J; junction bases unmatched: 1. CDR3 sequence: CASSLQGAGELFF. The CDR3 DNA reads TGTGCCAGCAGCTTGCAGGGGGCAGGGGAGCTGTTTTTT. Based on the CDR3 plus reference TRBV5-4 and TRBJ2-2, the full variable domain is ETGVTQSPTHLIKTRGQQVTLRCSSQSGHNTVSWYQQALGQGPQFIFQYYREEENGRGNFPPRFSGLQFPNYSSELNVNALELDDSALYLCASSLQGAGELFFGEGSRLTVL.

This chain connects TRBV4-3 to TRBJ2-1; weak D call: TRBD2 (7 bases). The CDR3 sequence is 14 residues long. The germline gives CDR1 LGHNA, CDR2 YSLEER. V lost 4 bases and J lost 8, with 15 bases in between. The DNA for the CDR3 is TGCGCCAGCAGCCTAGGGGGGGGGCCAGATGAGCAGTTCTTC. As protein: CASSLGGGPDEQFF.

The chain recombines TRBV20-1 with TRBJ2-5; D might be TRBD2 (5 bases). Germline CDR1 DFQATT, CDR2 SNEGSKA (reference sequence). The CDR3 is made up of 11 amino acids. Trimming removed 6 bases at V and 4 bases at J, with 9 bases between. CDR3 in amino acids: CSAGMLETQYF. As DNA, the CDR3 is TGCAGTGCCGGGATGTTAGAGACCCAGTACTTC.

This sequence joins TRBV19 and TRBJ2-6; no reliable D call. This CDR3 has 11 residues. Germline values: CDR1 LNHDA, CDR2 SQIVND (reference sequence). The V gene lost 5 bases and the J gene lost 10 bases, with 6 bases spanning the gap. In DNA form, the CDR3 reads TGTGCCAGTAGTCGAGAGAACGTCCTGACTTTC. As protein: CASSRENVLTF.

The chain uses TRBV5-1 and TRBJ2-3; D call uncertain. The CDR3 consists of 13 residues. Per germline, CDR1 SGHRS and CDR2 YFSETQ. Trimming stripped 1 base from V and 1 base from J, with 4 bases between. Here the CDR3 reads CASSLPGTDTQYF. DNA of the CDR3: TGCGCCAGCAGCTTGCCGGGCACAGATACGCAGTATTTT.

This clone showed up just a few times. Other DNA sequences in this sample translate to the same CDR3. The V gene is TRBV7-2, the J gene TRBJ1-1; tentatively, D is TRBD1 (6 bases). Between the trimmed V and J ends, which lost 5 bases and 5 bases, there was a span of 15 bases. CDR1 SGHTA and CDR2 FQGNSA come from the germline V gene. CDR3 length equals 14 residues. The CDR3 here is CASSPQGRRTEAFF. CDR3 in DNA: TGTGCCAGCAGCCCACAGGGACGACGGACTGAAGCTTTCTTT.